The 14 T cell receptor beta chains presented below share a single source sample, sequenced in a study of blood T cell repertoires in COVID-19. Clones were read by immunoSEQ multiplex PCR, and TCRdb kept only the in-frame ones, dropping some. The sample lists about 270,000 clones; more than 80% were seen once. The specimen sequenced was PBMCs or T cells enriched from blood (not recorded which). The receptors stem from a young woman who had recovered from COVID-19.

The genes are TRBV13 and TRBJ2-7; 7 bases align to TRBD1. The CDR3 extends over 12 amino acids. Germline values: CDR1 PRHDT, CDR2 FYEKMQ (reference sequence). Germline trimming cut 5 bases from V and 9 bases from J; bases unmatched to any gene: 7. The CDR3 sequence is CASSPDRVMQYF. DNA for the CDR3: TGTGCCAGCAGCCCAGACAGGGTTATGCAGTACTTC.

This chain joins TRBV18 and TRBJ1-1; TRBD1 is a possible D gene (6 bases). CDR1 KGHSH and CDR2 LQKENI come from the germline V gene. Trimming cost V 3 bases and J 1 base, with 12 bases left between them. The CDR3 has 15 amino acids. The CDR3 sequence: CASSPRQVQNTEAFF. CDR3 nucleotide sequence: TGTGCCAGCTCACCTCGACAGGTACAGAACACTGAAGCTTTCTTT.

The chain recombines TRBV6-5 with TRBJ2-3, with 9 bases identical to TRBD1. Losses at the gene ends were 5 bases for V and 5 bases for J; bases not matched to a gene: 8. This CDR3 is 15 amino acids long. Germline CDR1 and CDR2: MNHEY and SVGAGI. CDR3 nucleotide sequence: TGTGCCAGCAGTCCTCGGGACAGGGAAGAAGATACGCAGTATTTT. Protein product: CASSPRDREEDTQYF.

This rearrangement joins TRBV5-1 to TRBJ2-5, with a weak D call TRBD1 (5 bases). V gave up 7 bases and J gave up 4 bases, with 14 bases separating them. Germline CDR1 SGHRS, CDR2 YFSETQ. The CDR3 consists of 13 residues. CDR3 nucleotides: TGCGCCAGCTCCAGGGTCCTCCGAGAGACCCAGTACTTC. Its translation: CASSRVLRETQYF.

Comments on this clone: The DNA is left out, because the CDR3 cannot be placed on it with certainty; the CDR3 is given as TCRdb lists it. The chain joins TRBV30 to TRBJ2-7; TRBD2, as called in the table, went unchecked against the DNA. Germline-derived CDR1 and CDR2 are GTSNPN and SVGIG (reference sequence). The CDR3 is 11 amino acids in total, end residues counted. CDR3 in amino acids: CAWGQGTLSYF.

In nucleotides, the CDR3 is TGTGCAAGTCGCTTAGAGTACCTTAGGAGTTTCCAGCCCCAGCATTTT. Its protein product is CASRLEYLRSFQPQHF. The chain is built from TRBV12-2 and TRBJ1-5. TRBV12-2 is deemed a pseudogene. This CDR3 region has 16 residues.

In nucleotides, the CDR3 is TGTGCCACCGTAGGGGGTAGGGTCCGCCGAAGAGAGACCCAGTACTTC. This codes for CATVGGRVRRRETQYF. The chain employs TRBV19 and TRBJ2-5; D may be TRBD1 (6 bases). The germline V gene has CDR1 LNHDA and CDR2 SQIVND (reference sequence). The CDR3 consists of 16 residues. V lost 10 bases and J lost 4, with 25 bases in between.

The chain is built from TRBV6-4 and TRBJ1-2, with a tentative D call TRBD1 (6 bases). The germline gives CDR1 MRHNA, CDR2 SNTAGT. The ends were cut back, 3 bases at V and 8 bases at J, with 19 bases in the middle. The CDR3 length is 15 residues. The CDR3 DNA reads TGTGCCAGCAGTGAATATCCAGGGGATCCTTGCGGCTACACCTTC. This gives the protein CASSEYPGDPCGYTF.

The gene calls are TRBV9 and TRBJ2-7, with a possible D match to TRBD2 (5 bases). There are 15 residues in the CDR3. The V and J ends lost 2 bases and 3 bases respectively, with 15 bases between them. The germline CDR1 and CDR2 sequences are SGDLS and YYNGEE. The CDR3 sequence: CASSVGRLAGYEQYF. The CDR3 nucleotides read TGTGCCAGCAGCGTTGGGCGGCTAGCCGGCTACGAGCAGTACTTC.

The chain carries TRBV30 and TRBJ1-4; 7 nucleotides agree with TRBD1. J lost 8 bases, V lost 1 base, and 13 bases had no gene match. The CDR3 contains 16 residues. CDR1 is GTSNPN and CDR2 is SVGIG in the germline V gene (reference sequence). The chain's CDR3 is CAWSAAGGLGREKLFF. The DNA for the CDR3 is TGTGCCTGGAGTGCCGCAGGGGGGCTCGGAAGAGAAAAACTGTTTTTT.

V is TRBV6-6 and J is TRBJ1-2; tentative D call: TRBD1 (6 bases). The ends were cut back, 9 bases at V and 4 bases at J, with 15 bases in the middle. Germline V lookup: CDR1 MNHNY, CDR2 SVGAGI (reference sequence). There are 13 residues in the CDR3. The CDR3 coding sequence is TGTGCCAGTGGGGGGGCGCGTGGCTATGGCTACACCTTC. Amino acid sequence: CASGGARGYGYTF.

This clone appeared once. The rearrangement links TRBV29-1 to TRBJ1-2; 9 nucleotides line up with TRBD1. V shed 7 bases, J shed 4 bases, and the junction held 4 bases outside the gene matches. The CDR3 contains 12 residues. The germline CDR1 and CDR2 sequences are SQVTM and ANQGSEA. The CDR3 coding sequence is TGCAGCGCGGGACAGGGCGGCTATGGCTACACCTTC. Its protein is CSAGQGGYGYTF.

This chain uses TRBV11-2 with TRBJ2-2, with D perhaps TRBD1 (6 bases). V was shortened by 4 bases and J by 4 bases, with 16 bases between the two germline ends. Germline V CDR1 and CDR2: SGHAT, FQNNGV. The CDR3 spans 16 residues. CDR3 residues: CASSSRQVGGTGELFF. As DNA, the CDR3 is TGTGCCAGCAGCTCACGACAGGTTGGGGGCACCGGGGAGCTGTTTTTT.

The chain uses TRBV4-1 and TRBJ1-3, with D perhaps matching TRBD1 (5 bases). The CDR3 spans 18 residues. The V and J ends lost 0 bases and 0 bases respectively, with 15 bases between them. Germline V gives CDR1 MGHRA, CDR2 YSYEKL. This CDR3 reads CASSQDPRAGHSGNTIYF. The CDR3 nucleotides read TGCGCCAGCAGCCAAGACCCCAGGGCAGGCCACTCTGGAAACACCATATATTTT.